This TCR beta chain is from a study of high-grade serous ovarian cancer treatment subgroups (dated by TCRdb to the early 2020s). About the full investigation: On average, sequencing produced around 14,000 reads and 7,494 unique TCR beta rearrangements for each sample. One primary tumor sample and two metastatic tumor samples were collected from each patient, for a total of some 90 samples. The approximately 30-patient cohort included roughly ten patients with no residual disease after primary surgery (R0), roughly ten excellent NACT responders, and roughly ten poor NACT responders. TCR beta repertoires were profiled in patients with high-grade serous ovarian cancer who were grouped, under a laparoscopic triage algorithm, by complete gross resection or by neoadjuvant chemotherapy response. The research as a whole found: TCR repertoire analyses focused on CDR3; CDR1 and CDR2 were not analyzed. Spatial information was not captured by bulk tumor TCR sequencing, so insight into HGSC tumor complexity and diversity was limited. Neoantigen level correlated positively with TCR clonal relatedness, and copy number variation and mutation load from whole-genome sequencing showed a positive trend with TCR clonal relatedness. Repertoire similarity between tumors of the same patient ranged roughly 0.11 to 0.85, whereas almost no similarity was seen between different patients.

As regards this clone: Its antigen has not been determined. No qualities accompany the bases; no much larger clone lies one base away.

The 75 to 100 tumor samples underwent high-throughput TCR profiling with ImmunoSEQ. Turning to the authors' computational methods: The repertoire diversity metrics included richness (unique productive sequences), clonality, evenness and relatedness, and the Bhattacharyya coefficient was used to measure similarity between samples. A sensitivity analysis excluded TCRs with fewer than two reads and gave consistent conclusions. In its TCRdb copy, this immuneACCESS table keeps in-frame sequences only and misses some clones. Where compared with another copy, unresolved V genes explain less than half of these, and the others have no known cause. V and J calls and clone size follow that table, whereas D and trimming were derived from the DNA. The sample table contains about 2,400 clones; only one count was recorded for roughly 75% of them. The ten largest clones take up approximately 8.8% of the sample.

Collection of tumor samples took place before definitive surgery or chemotherapy. Genomic DNA was extracted by the MD Anderson Biospecimen Extraction Resource, and TCR sequencing was done by the MD Anderson Cancer Genomics Laboratory. V and J are trimmed by 2 bases and 6 bases, and the gene matches miss 8 bases of the junction. The CDR3, from cysteine to phenylalanine, totals 15 residues. Only the CDR3 portion is preserved as DNA: 45 bases, with reading frame beginning at the first base. The germline V gene gives CDR1 as ENHRY and CDR2 as SYGVKD. The origin of this receptor is a human donor with high-grade serous ovarian cancer. Sample: tumor tissue. The rearranged segments are TRBV10-3 and TRBJ1-1; 8 junctional bases match TRBD1. Read as DNA, the sequence is TGTGCCATCAGTGAGGGAGCAGGGGGCGCGGCTGAAGCTTTCTTT. This gives the protein CAISEGAGGAAEAFF.